The rows below give T cell receptor beta chains drawn from one sample of a study of Graves' ophthalmopathy and Graves' hyperthyroidism. In TCRdb, the multiplex PCR reads were re-called with MiXCR into one record per CDR3 protein. The repertoire holds under 800,000 distinct CDR3 sequences, with about 24% as singletons. The sample consisted of peripheral blood. Source of these receptors: a woman aged 18-30 years with stable Graves' hyperthyroidism. Some clones in this sample may be carry-over from other donors' samples. Both conserved end residues are part of each CDR3. D genes are given only for firm matches. Clone size is given for some rows only: seen once, a few or many times, or a class if the clone is expanded.

NA NA TRBJ1-6 TRBV7-9 CATSGRLLGSPLHF TGTGCCACTTCCGGACGGCTCTTGGGGTCACCCCTCCACTTT
few NA TRBJ1-5 TRBV19 CASSIERGQPQHF TGTGCCAGTAGTATAGAGAGGGGACAGCCCCAGCATTTT
NA NA TRBJ1-5 TRBV30 CAWSMGTGQPQHF TGTGCCTGGAGTATGGGGACCGGACAGCCCCAGCATTTT
NA NA TRBJ1-1 TRBV4-2 CASSQDRRGRTEAFF TGTGCCAGCAGCCAAGACAGAAGGGGGAGGACTGAAGCTTTCTTT
many TRBD1 TRBJ2-2 TRBV5-1 CASSPGTANTGELFF TGTGCCAGCAGTCCCGGGACAGCGAACACCGGGGAGCTGTTTTTT
many TRBD1 TRBJ2-2 TRBV20-1 CSAPGQMNTGELFF TGCAGTGCACCGGGACAGATGAACACCGGGGAGCTGTTTTTT
few NA TRBJ1-1 TRBV13 CASSLAGFIAFF TGTGCCAGCAGCTTAGCGGGGTTCATAGCTTTCTTT
many NA TRBJ2-7 TRBV10-3 CAIRLTASYEQYF TGTGCCATCAGATTGACGGCCTCCTACGAGCAGTACTTC
NA NA TRBJ2-7 TRBV20-1 CSASEQYF TGCAGTGCTAGCGAGCAGTACTTC
many NA TRBJ1-1 TRBV5-1 CASSFGRATEAFF TGTGCCAGCAGTTTCGGCAGGGCCACTGAAGCTTTCTTT
NA NA TRBJ1-2 TRBV11-3 CASSPLTREGYTF TGTGCCAGCAGCCCATTGACGAGGGAAGGCTACACCTTC
many NA TRBJ1-5 TRBV19 CASSRYNQPQHF TGTGCCAGTAGCAGATACAATCAGCCCCAGCATTTT
many NA TRBJ1-6 TRBV12-3/TRBV12-4 CASSFGQPNSPLHF TGTGCCAGCAGTTTCGGGCAGCCTAATTCACCCCTCCACTTT
few TRBD1 TRBJ2-7 TRBV7-2 CASSRGQGISYEQYF TGTGCCAGCAGCCGGGGACAGGGAATCTCCTACGAGCAGTACTTC
many NA TRBJ2-7 TRBV28 CASSEREQYF TGTGCCAGCAGTGAGAGGGAGCAGTACTTC
few NA TRBJ1-1 TRBV14 CASSQAAVGGFAFF TGTGCCAGCAGCCAAGCCGCAGTGGGGGGGTTCGCTTTCTTT
many NA TRBJ2-7 TRBV4-2 CASSQEPYEQYF TGTGCCAGCAGCCAAGAACCATACGAGCAGTACTTC
NA TRBD1 TRBJ2-2 TRBV5-1 CASSFPGGNTGELFF TGCGCCAGCAGCTTTCCAGGGGGGAACACCGGGGAGCTGTTTTTT
few NA TRBJ2-7 TRBV5-1 CASSIHPTDLDYEQYF TGCGCCAGCAGTATCCATCCCACGGATCTTGACTACGAGCAGTACTTC
few NA TRBJ2-7 TRBV6-2/TRBV6-3 CASSYGGHSYEQYF TGTGCCAGCAGTTACGGCGGGCACTCCTACGAGCAGTACTTC
NA NA TRBJ2-7 TRBV7-9 CASSPVNFEQYF TGTGCCAGCAGCCCTGTAAACTTCGAGCAGTACTTC
many NA TRBJ1-1 TRBV12-5 CASASMNTEAFF TGTGCTAGTGCCAGCATGAACACTGAAGCTTTCTTT
many NA TRBJ2-5 TRBV7-9 CASSRPGTVQETQYF TGTGCCAGCAGCCGCCCCGGGACTGTCCAAGAGACCCAGTACTTC
once NA TRBJ1-5 TRBV19 CASSMGRGEPQHF TGTGCCAGTAGTATGGGTAGGGGGGAGCCCCAGCATTTT
NA TRBD2 TRBJ2-5 TRBV10-2 CASSDGGSGGVETQYF TGCGCCAGCAGTGACGGCGGTAGCGGGGGGGTTGAGACCCAGTACTTC
many TRBD1 TRBJ1-2 TRBV12-3/TRBV12-4 CASSTDRGIPYGYTF TGTGCCAGCAGCACCGACAGGGGAATCCCCTATGGCTACACCTTC
many NA TRBJ1-6 TRBV6-1 CASSEDWNSPLHF TGTGCCAGCAGTGAAGACTGGAATTCACCCCTCCACTTT
NA NA TRBJ1-2 TRBV30 CAWRQGVGDYGYTF TGTGCCTGGAGACAGGGTGTGGGTGACTATGGCTACACCTTC
many NA TRBJ2-7 TRBV6-1 CATFHYPGYEQYF TGTGCCACCTTCCACTATCCCGGGTACGAGCAGTACTTC
many NA TRBJ2-7 TRBV19 CASSQDWSSYEQYF TGTGCCAGTAGTCAGGACTGGTCCTCCTACGAGCAGTACTTC
many NA TRBJ1-2 TRBV6-2/TRBV6-3 CASSDSGVGYTF TGTGCCAGCAGTGACTCCGGGGTCGGCTACACCTTC
many NA TRBJ2-7 TRBV20-1 CSASYWGQGSYEQYF TGCAGTGCTAGTTATTGGGGCCAGGGATCCTACGAGCAGTACTTC
many NA TRBJ2-2 TRBV12-3/TRBV12-4 CASSPGLKGVFGELFF TGTGCCAGCAGTCCAGGGCTCAAGGGGGTGTTTGGGGAGCTGTTTTTT
many NA TRBJ1-1 TRBV6-5 CASRWDTEAFF TGTGCCTCCCGGTGGGACACTGAAGCTTTCTTT
NA TRBD2 TRBJ2-7 TRBV20-1 CSVPTGLAGGEQYF TGCAGTGTCCCCACAGGGCTAGCGGGAGGCGAGCAGTACTTC
many TRBD1 TRBJ2-7 TRBV7-7 CASSSGTGATYEQYF TGTGCTAGCAGCTCCGGGACAGGGGCCACCTACGAGCAGTACTTC
many NA TRBJ2-5 TRBV7-9 CASSLVPPGYQETQYF TGTGCCAGCAGCCTCGTTCCTCCGGGGTACCAAGAGACCCAGTACTTC
NA NA TRBJ1-5 TRBV6-2/TRBV6-3 CASSYSRNGHAGYQPQHF TGTGCCAGCAGTTACTCGAGAAATGGGCACGCAGGGTATCAGCCCCAGCATTTT
NA NA TRBJ1-2 TRBV12-3/TRBV12-4 CASKKTGTNYGYTF TGTGCCAGCAAGAAAACAGGGACCAACTATGGCTACACCTTC
NA NA TRBJ1-1 TRBV6-1 CASSESVGRRTEAFF TGTGCCAGCAGTGAATCCGTGGGGCGGAGGACTGAAGCTTTCTTT
NA NA TRBJ2-7 TRBV6-4 CASSRRQGLYEQYF TGTGCCAGCAGTCGCCGCCAGGGATTGTACGAGCAGTACTTC